This T cell receptor (beta chain) was identified during a study of blood T cell dynamics during melanoma immunotherapy. Regarding time point: pre-treatment baseline. TCRdb's copy holds only in-frame clones and misses some; the assay was immunoSEQ multiplex PCR. The sample holds over 15,000 clones, 65% to 90% seen once. The germline V and J ends were trimmed by 8 bases and 1 base, with 12 bases remaining between them. Germline CDR1 is SGHDN and CDR2 is FVKESK. The CDR3 is 13 residues long. The TCR originated in a human donor with melanoma. The chain joins TRBV14 to TRBJ2-7; a possible D gene is TRBD2 (6 bases). This specimen consisted of blood, obtained from a patient treated with checkpoint blockade. The CDR3: CASGPGDSYEQYF. The CDR3 nucleotides read TGTGCCAGCGGACCGGGGGATTCCTACGAGCAGTACTTC.